Presented here are 31 T cell receptor beta chains from one specimen sequenced in a study of vaccination effects on CD4 cells after COVID-19. No antigens are known for them. Using viral peptide pools, the ViraFEST assay grew out antigen-specific CD4+ T cells prior to sequencing. Between days 9 and 11 of culture, CD4+ T cells were separated out. Each vaccine recipient was nucleocapsid antibody negative and had no prior SARS-CoV-2 infection. TCRdb's copy holds only in-frame clones and misses some; the assay was immunoSEQ multiplex PCR. The sample gives about 23,000 clones, 73% of which show up once; 4.5% to 6.5% is in the top ten. The starting material was CD4+ T cells from PBMCs cultured with SARS-CoV-2 spike peptides, obtained before COVID-19 vaccination. The receptors come from a human donor who received a COVID-19 vaccine.

This sequence joins TRBV6-1 and TRBJ1-1; D might be TRBD1 (6 bases). From germline, CDR1 is MNHNS and CDR2 SASEGT. V lost 1 base and J 4 bases, leaving 16 bases between the germline ends. CDR3 length: 16 amino acids. The CDR3 reads CASSEGDFTGSTEAFF. For the CDR3, the DNA is TGTGCCAGCAGTGAAGGGGATTTTACAGGGAGCACTGAAGCTTTCTTT.

V and J are TRBV4-2 and TRBJ2-3; 12 nucleotides agree with TRBD2. This CDR3 has 17 residues. CDR1 is LGHNA, CDR2 YNFKEQ, per germline. J lost 3 bases, V lost 0 bases, and 4 bases had no gene match. CDR3: CASSQDPSGRVTDTQYF. In DNA, the CDR3 is TGTGCCAGCAGCCAAGATCCTAGCGGGAGGGTAACAGATACGCAGTATTTT.

This sequence joins TRBV4-1 and TRBJ1-2; a weak D match, TRBD1 (5 bases). Trimming cost V 2 bases and J 8 bases, with 21 bases left between them. CDR3 length: 16 amino acids. The germline CDR1 and CDR2 sequences are MGHRA and YSYEKL. In DNA, the CDR3 is TGCGCCAGCAGCCAACCCTCACGAAGGGGAGGAGGAGGCTACACCTTC. Translated: CASSQPSRRGGGGYTF.

V gene TRBV5-8 combines with J gene TRBJ1-2, with D unresolved. The V end lost 4 bases, the J end lost 4 bases, and 8 bases lay between the germline ends. CDR1 is SGHTS, CDR2 YDEGEE, per germline. The CDR3 sequence is 12 residues long. The CDR3, as DNA: TGTGCCAGCAGCCGGACCAGCTATGGCTACACCTTC. Amino acids: CASSRTSYGYTF.

The V and J genes are TRBV5-1 and TRBJ1-5; 9 bases fit TRBD1. Germline CDR1 is SGHRS and CDR2 is YFSETQ. The CDR3 has 15 residues. With V trimmed by 0 bases and J by 6 bases, 4 bases remained unmatched. The chain's CDR3 is CASSLGTGEGQPQHF. As DNA, the CDR3 is TGCGCCAGCAGCTTGGGGACAGGGGAGGGTCAGCCCCAGCATTTT.

The rearrangement links TRBV7-6 to TRBJ2-2; no definite D call. CDR1 is SGHVS, CDR2 FNYEAQ, per germline. The CDR3 runs to 13 residues. V was cut by 1 base and J by 6 bases, with 6 bases left in between. The CDR3 bases are TGTGCCAGCAGCTTAGGGTCGGCCGGGGAGCTGTTTTTT. This gives the protein CASSLGSAGELFF.

This rearrangement joins TRBV9 to TRBJ1-4; a possible D gene is TRBD1 (5 bases). The CDR3 loop spans 15 amino acids. CDR1 is SGDLS and CDR2 is YYNGEE in the germline V gene. Between the trimmed V and J ends, which lost 2 bases and 8 bases, there was a span of 16 bases. The CDR3: CASSVGSGRGEKLFF. The CDR3 coding sequence is TGTGCCAGCAGCGTCGGGTCGGGGAGGGGCGAAAAACTGTTTTTT. The variable domain in full, with the rest retrieved from reference TRBV9 and TRBJ1-4, is DSGVTQTPKHLITATGQRVTLRCSPRSGDLSVYWYQQSLDQGLQFLIQYYNGEERAKGNILERFSAQQFPDLHSELNLSSLELGDSALYFCASSVGSGRGEKLFFGSGTQLSVL.

Here the CDR3 DNA reads TGTGCCAGTAGTCAAACGGGAGAGCGGCAGTACTTC. Translating gives CASSQTGERQYF. The chain links TRBV19 to TRBJ2-7, with a tentative D call TRBD2 (6 bases). Germline-derived CDR1 and CDR2 are LNHDA and SQIVND (reference sequence). V gave up 5 bases and J gave up 9 bases, with 14 bases separating them. The CDR3 sequence is 12 residues long.

The rearrangement joins TRBV13 to TRBJ2-1; tentatively, D is TRBD1 (6 bases). Per germline, CDR1 PRHDT and CDR2 FYEKMQ (reference sequence). There are 16 residues in the CDR3. The germline V and J ends were trimmed by 4 bases and 0 bases, with 13 bases remaining between them. CDR3 DNA sequence: TGTGCCAGCAGCTCGCGAACAGGGCTCTCCTACAATGAGCAGTTCTTC. It encodes CASSSRTGLSYNEQFF.

The CDR3 is CASSKVKGRLYEQYF. The CDR3 region has the DNA TGTGCCAGCAGCAAAGTGAAGGGGCGCCTCTACGAGCAGTACTTC. V is TRBV21-1 and J is TRBJ2-7; the table gives TRBD1 as D, unverified against the DNA. TRBV21-1 represents a pseudogene. The CDR3 spans 15 residues.

The CDR3 spells CASSPDEANYGYTF. In nucleotides, the CDR3 is TGTGCCAGCTCACCGGACGAGGCTAACTATGGCTACACCTTC. V usage is TRBV18 and J usage is TRBJ1-2; D remains unclear. CDR1 is KGHSH, CDR2 LQKENI, per germline. This CDR3 comprises 14 residues. V lost 3 bases to trimming and J lost 0 bases, with 8 bases between them.

The gene calls are TRBV10-3 and TRBJ1-2; no clear D gene. Germline V gene lookup returns CDR1 ENHRY and CDR2 SYGVKD. With 7 bases removed from V and 3 bases from J, the gap between germline ends came to 12 bases. This CDR3 is built from 13 residues. In DNA form, the CDR3 reads TGTGCCATCACTAGGGCTCCTCACTATGGCTACACCTTC. Its translation: CAITRAPHYGYTF.

V is TRBV10-1 and J is TRBJ2-3; D is tentatively TRBD1 or TRBD2 (5 bases each). Looked up from germline, CDR1 is WNHNN and CDR2 is SYGVQD (reference sequence). Trimming cost V 3 bases and J 1 base, with 8 bases left between them. This CDR3 has 14 residues. The CDR3, as DNA: TGCGCCAGCAGTGATGGGGGAGGCACAGATACGCAGTATTTT. Protein sequence: CASSDGGGTDTQYF.

The rearrangement joins TRBV5-1 to TRBJ1-2; possible D gene TRBD1, 5 bases. CDR3 length equals 15 residues. Between the trimmed V and J ends, which lost 4 bases and 2 bases, there was a span of 15 bases. Germline CDR1 reads SGHRS; CDR2 reads YFSETQ. The CDR3 nucleotides are TGCGCCAGCAGCCTGGGGCAGGGAGGGAACTATGGCTACACCTTC. It encodes CASSLGQGGNYGYTF.

The gene calls are TRBV5-1 and TRBJ1-1, with D unresolved. The CDR3 covers 12 residues. The V end lost 4 bases, the J end lost 4 bases, and 8 bases lay between the germline ends. The V gene's germline CDR1 is SGHRS and CDR2 YFSETQ. This CDR3 reads CASSISSTEAFF. In nucleotides, the CDR3 is TGCGCCAGCAGCATATCTTCCACTGAAGCTTTCTTT.

This clone was observed a handful of times. The chain uses TRBV2 and TRBJ2-7; TRBD1 is a possible D gene (6 bases). CDR1 is SNHLY, CDR2 FYNNEI, per germline. The CDR3 covers 16 residues. V was clipped by 2 bases and J by 0 bases, with 14 bases between them. The CDR3: CASSEFGRGSSYEQYF. CDR3 DNA sequence: TGTGCCAGCAGTGAATTTGGCAGGGGAAGCTCCTACGAGCAGTACTTC.

This clone was observed a handful of times. The V gene is TRBV7-2, the J gene TRBJ1-2, with TRBD1 matching over 8 bases. The CDR3 is 16 amino acids. Germline-derived CDR1 and CDR2 are SGHTA and FQGNSA. Trimming cost V 2 bases and J 4 bases; bases outside gene matches: 9. CDR3 nucleotides: TGTGCCAGCAGCTTACCCCAGGGGGCCGGAGGCTATGGCTACACCTTC. This translates into CASSLPQGAGGYGYTF.

This chain links TRBV6-5 with TRBJ1-1, with TRBD1 as a possible D gene (5 bases). Looked up from germline, CDR1 is MNHEY and CDR2 is SVGAGI. CDR3 length: 15 amino acids. V gave up 6 bases and J gave up 4 bases, with 18 bases separating them. The CDR3 DNA reads as TGTGCCAGCAGCCGAAACCCCGATGGGGCCACTGAAGCTTTCTTT. It encodes CASSRNPDGATEAFF.

V gene TRBV7-9 combines with J gene TRBJ1-1; D not certain. The CDR3 length is 16 residues. The germline V gene has CDR1 SEHNR and CDR2 FQNEAQ (reference sequence). Trimming took 2 bases from V and 4 from J, leaving 17 bases between them. The CDR3 bases are TGTGCCAGCAGCTTATTTTTCGGAGGACGCGTCACTGAAGCTTTCTTT. Protein: CASSLFFGGRVTEAFF.

The chain uses TRBV12-5 and TRBJ2-7; TRBD2 aligns across 14 bases. The CDR3 totals 18 residues. CDR1 is LGHNT and CDR2 is FRNRAP in the germline V gene. J was trimmed by 2 bases and V by 3 bases; bases with no gene match: 9. The CDR3 here is CASGLGGTSGSTTYEQYF. The CDR3 nucleotides are TGTGCTAGTGGTTTAGGTGGGACTAGCGGGAGTACGACCTACGAGCAGTACTTC.

V usage is TRBV6-1 and J usage is TRBJ2-3; TRBD1 matches at 10 bases. CDR1 is MNHNS and CDR2 is SASEGT in the germline V gene. This CDR3 has 18 residues. V gave up 0 bases and J gave up 6 bases; unmatched junction bases: 12. CDR3: CASSEALYRDRGTDTQYF. CDR3 nucleotide sequence: TGTGCCAGCAGTGAAGCCCTTTACCGGGACAGGGGAACGGATACGCAGTATTTT.

This chain links TRBV6-2 or TRBV6-3 with TRBJ2-7; possibly TRBD1 for D (5 bases). Between the trimmed V and J ends, which lost 2 bases and 2 bases, there was a span of 13 bases. There are 15 residues in the CDR3. Looked up from germline, CDR1 is MNHEY and CDR2 is SVGEGT. Here the CDR3 DNA reads TGTGCCAGCAGTTACCTGGGGCCGGATCCCTACGAGCAGTACTTC. This translates into CASSYLGPDPYEQYF.

J is TRBJ1-2 and V is TRBV10-1, with D hard to call. The germline V gene has CDR1 WNHNN and CDR2 SYGVQD (reference sequence). V lost 1 base and J lost 1, with 4 bases in between. CDR3 length: 13 residues. The CDR3 loop is CASSEWVNYGYTF. The CDR3 DNA sequence: TGCGCCAGCAGTGAGTGGGTTAACTATGGCTACACCTTC.

The chain links TRBV27 to TRBJ1-1; D ambiguous. This CDR3 is 13 amino acids long. The germline CDR1 and CDR2 sequences are MNHEY and SMNVEV (reference sequence). Between the trimmed V and J ends, which lost 2 bases and 1 base, there was a span of 5 bases. DNA of the CDR3: TGTGCCAGCAGTTTAAGGGAGAACACTGAAGCTTTCTTT. Amino acid sequence: CASSLRENTEAFF.

This clone was seen just once. The chain carries TRBV7-9 and TRBJ2-1; 9 bases are shared with TRBD2. This CDR3 region has 15 residues. Germline values: CDR1 SEHNR, CDR2 FQNEAQ (reference sequence). The trim removed 5 bases at V and 3 bases at J, leaving 5 bases unmatched. The CDR3 sequence is CASSHRLADYNEQFF. In nucleotides, the CDR3 is TGTGCCAGCAGCCACCGACTAGCGGACTACAATGAGCAGTTCTTC.

The chain has TRBV21-1 and TRBJ2-5; the table's TRBD1 call for D was not verified on the DNA. TRBV21-1 is termed a pseudogene. The CDR3 spans 14 residues. CDR3 in amino acids: CASRGKWARETQYF. The CDR3, as DNA: TGTGCCAGCAGGGGCAAGTGGGCCAGAGAGACCCAGTACTTC.

The gene calls are TRBV6-2 or TRBV6-3 and TRBJ1-5; D may be TRBD1 (5 bases). V was clipped by 4 bases and J by 10 bases, with 14 bases between them. This CDR3 contains 13 residues. Germline CDR1 reads MNHEY; CDR2 reads SVGEGT. The CDR3 DNA reads TGTGCCAGCAGTTTTGGGGCGGTTGATCCCCAGCATTTT. It yields the protein CASSFGAVDPQHF.

The chain's CDR3 is CASSEVGNTGELFF. In nucleotides, the CDR3 is TGTGCCAGCAGTGAGGTTGGGAACACCGGGGAGCTGTTTTTT. The chain recombines TRBV6-4 with TRBJ2-2; D unresolved. Germline V gives CDR1 MRHNA, CDR2 SNTAGT. The CDR3 runs to 14 residues. With 3 bases removed from V and 1 base from J, the gap between germline ends came to 6 bases.

The V gene is TRBV5-1, the J gene TRBJ2-5; D uncertain. The CDR3 runs to 13 residues. The V and J ends lost 0 bases and 0 bases respectively, with 3 bases between them. Germline CDR1 and CDR2: SGHRS and YFSETQ. This chain's CDR3 is CASSLEDQETQYF. CDR3 sequence (DNA): TGCGCCAGCAGCTTGGAGGACCAAGAGACCCAGTACTTC.

This chain uses TRBV4-1 with TRBJ1-5; weak D call: TRBD1 (6 bases). The germline CDR1 and CDR2 sequences are MGHRA and YSYEKL. CDR3 length: 16 amino acids. V was shortened by 2 bases and J by 0 bases, with 11 bases between the two germline ends. The chain's CDR3 is CASSQRLDSSNQPQHF. In DNA form, the CDR3 reads TGCGCCAGCAGCCAACGATTGGACAGTAGCAATCAGCCCCAGCATTTT.

The V gene is TRBV6-5, the J gene TRBJ2-2; TRBD1 might be the D (5 bases). The V end was cut by 6 bases, the J end by 6 bases, with 17 bases between. In germline, CDR1 is MNHEY, CDR2 SVGAGI. The CDR3 loop spans 15 amino acids. CDR3 sequence reads: CASRGQGVRSGELFF. In DNA form, the CDR3 reads TGTGCCAGCAGGGGCCAAGGGGTCCGGTCCGGGGAGCTGTTTTTT.